This T cell receptor beta chain was recovered during a study of pediatric ulcerative colitis. The study's findings and limits: Blood samples from a couple of patients yielded substantially fewer templates and were excluded from blood-rectal overlap analysis.

Remarks on this clone: Its antigen is currently unknown.

The protocol was immunoSEQ multiplex PCR, while the TCRdb copy is restricted to in-frame clones and leaves out a portion. The table includes roughly 37,000 clones, roughly 83% detected once. The CDR3 spans 11 residues. V was shortened by 4 bases and J by 5 bases, with 5 bases between the two germline ends. Germline V gene sequence: CDR1 LNHDA, CDR2 SQIVND (reference sequence). The V and J genes are TRBV19 and TRBJ2-5; D unclear. The TCR was taken from a girl under 18 with moderate ulcerative colitis. Specimen: blood. The CDR3 here is CASSNLETQYF. In DNA, the CDR3 is TGTGCCAGTAGTAACCTCGAGACCCAGTACTTC.